The 13 T cell receptor beta chains below were found in one sample sequenced in a study of T-cell memory formation after mild COVID-19. TCRdb called the 5' RACE reads again in MiXCR, with one record for every CDR3 protein. The sample gives fewer than 250,000 distinct CDR3 sequences, 25% to 35% of which show up once; about an eighth is in the top ten. The material sequenced was PBMCs or a T cell subset sorted from them (not recorded which). The origin of the receptors is an adult woman who had mild COVID-19 (a few samples of this study predate the infection). Cell type and time point are not known.

The rearrangement joins TRBV2 to TRBJ2-7; D is tentatively TRBD1 or TRBD2 (5 bases each). This CDR3 comprises 13 residues. Germline-derived CDR1 and CDR2 are SNHLY and FYNNEI. V dropped 4 bases and J dropped 0 bases, with 7 bases sitting between them. The CDR3 region is CASSGGYSYEQYF. CDR3 in DNA: TGTGCCAGCAGTGGGGGGTACTCCTACGAGCAGTACTTC.

Only a few counts were recorded for this clonotype. The V call is TRBV20-1, the J call TRBJ2-1; TRBD2 agrees at 14 bases. CDR3 size: 14 residues. Germline CDR1 DFQATT, CDR2 SNEGSKA (reference sequence). J was trimmed by 5 bases and V by 6 bases; bases with no gene match: 3. CDR3 sequence: CSAWGLAGDNEQFF. The CDR3, as DNA: TGCAGTGCGTGGGGACTAGCGGGAGACAATGAGCAGTTCTTC.

This clonotype has only a few counts. The chain is built from TRBV6-2 or TRBV6-3 and TRBJ1-1, with D unresolved. The CDR3 consists of 12 residues. Trimming took off 5 bases at V and 10 bases at J, with 14 bases between the two ends. CDR1 is MNHEY, CDR2 SVGEGT, per germline. This CDR3 is CASSEFPWRAFF. CDR3 nucleotide sequence: TGTGCCAGCAGTGAGTTTCCTTGGCGAGCTTTCTTT.

The chain couples TRBV7-2 to TRBJ2-3; 7 bases are a match to TRBD1. This CDR3 has 16 residues. CDR1 and CDR2 (germline): SGHTA, FQGNSA. Losses at the gene ends were 5 bases for V and 2 bases for J; bases not matched to a gene: 10. For the CDR3, the DNA is TGTGCCAGCAGCCTTACCGACAGGGCCTACACAGATACGCAGTATTTT. Protein: CASSLTDRAYTDTQYF. The full variable domain, in which reference TRBV7-2 and TRBJ2-3 provide the parts outside the CDR3, is GAGVSQSPSNKVTEKGKDVELRCDPISGHTALYWYRQSLGQGLEFLIYFQGNSAPDKSGLPSDRFSAERTGGSVSTLTIQRTQQEDSAVYLCASSLTDRAYTDTQYFGPGTRLTVL.

This clonotype has only a few counts. V gene TRBV7-9 combines with J gene TRBJ2-7; D is perhaps TRBD1 or TRBD2 (5 bases each). In germline, CDR1 is SEHNR, CDR2 FQNEAQ (reference sequence). With 1 base removed from V and 5 bases from J, the gap between germline ends came to 9 bases. The CDR3 has 13 amino acids. The CDR3 loop is CASSLGGGNEQYF. Here the CDR3 DNA reads TGTGCCAGCAGCTTAGGTGGGGGAAACGAGCAGTACTTC.

This clonotype was recorded many times. The rearrangement uses TRBV18 and TRBJ2-1; 9 nucleotides agree with TRBD1. The germline CDR1 and CDR2 sequences are KGHSH and LQKENI. CDR3 length: 15 residues. Losses at the gene ends were 3 bases for V and 4 bases for J; bases not matched to a gene: 4. The CDR3 bases are TGTGCCAGCTCACCGGGGGACAGGGTGTACAATGAGCAGTTCTTC. It specifies CASSPGDRVYNEQFF.

This clonotype was picked up a small number of times. The genes are TRBV5-5 and TRBJ2-4, with 13 bases that match TRBD2. Germline CDR1 is SGHKS and CDR2 is YYEKEE (reference sequence). The CDR3 runs to 20 residues. The V gene end was trimmed by 3 bases and the J gene end by 0 bases; junction bases not matched to a gene: 12. CDR3 DNA sequence: TGTGCCAGCAGCTCCGAGGGACTAGCGGGAAACGATGGAGCCAAAAACATTCAGTACTTC. It codes for CASSSEGLAGNDGAKNIQYF.

This clonotype came up a few times. The chain carries TRBV24-1 and TRBJ2-5; D is perhaps TRBD1 (6 bases). V dropped 4 bases and J dropped 4 bases, with 9 bases sitting between them. From germline, CDR1 is KGHDR and CDR2 SFDVKD. CDR3 length equals 13 residues. As DNA, the CDR3 is TGTGCCACCAGTGAGGGGGCTCGAGAGACCCAGTACTTC. Encoded protein: CATSEGARETQYF.

The J gene is TRBJ2-7, the V gene TRBV29-1; possible D gene TRBD2, 6 bases. Germline V gives CDR1 SQVTM, CDR2 ANQGSEA. The ends were cut back, 3 bases at V and 4 bases at J, with 22 bases in the middle. The CDR3 has 16 amino acids. CDR3 region: CSVEGGDAFSGYEQYF. CDR3 in DNA: TGCAGCGTTGAGGGGGGAGACGCATTCTCTGGGTACGAGCAGTACTTC.

This clonotype turned up a few times. This chain joins TRBV20-1 and TRBJ2-3, with TRBD2 matching 8 bases. V dropped 1 base and J dropped 1; count of bases not matched to a gene: 10. Germline V gene sequence: CDR1 DFQATT, CDR2 SNEGSKA (reference sequence). The length of the CDR3 is 17 residues. The CDR3 sequence is CSARGYRGGSGTDTQYF. Written as DNA, the CDR3 is TGCAGTGCTAGAGGTTACCGGGGGGGCTCGGGCACAGATACGCAGTATTTT.

This clonotype was seen a handful of times. The V call is TRBV12-3 or TRBV12-4, the J call TRBJ1-1, with D unclear. The CDR3 is made up of 13 amino acids. The V and J ends lost 5 bases and 0 bases respectively, with 7 bases between them. In nucleotides, the CDR3 is TGTGCCAGCAGTCGGGTAATGAACACTGAAGCTTTCTTT. Protein: CASSRVMNTEAFF.

The chain links TRBV20-1 to TRBJ2-7, with TRBD1 identical over 7 bases. The junction had 15 bases not matched to a gene; V was cut back by 0 bases and J by 7 bases. The CDR3 has 16 amino acids. In germline, CDR1 is DFQATT, CDR2 SNEGSKA (reference sequence). CDR3 DNA: TGCAGTGCTAGAGATCTTGGGGACAGTGCGACCGGGGAGCAGTACTTC. Its protein is CSARDLGDSATGEQYF.

The chain couples TRBV7-2 to TRBJ2-3, with 12 bases matching TRBD2. Looked up from germline, CDR1 is SGHTA and CDR2 is FQGNSA. J gave up 5 bases and V 2 bases, and 8 bases lay outside the gene matches. The CDR3 sequence is 17 residues long. The CDR3 sequence is CASSLSLAGGWGDTQYF. Here the CDR3 DNA reads TGTGCCAGCAGCTTATCACTAGCGGGGGGCTGGGGAGATACGCAGTATTTT.